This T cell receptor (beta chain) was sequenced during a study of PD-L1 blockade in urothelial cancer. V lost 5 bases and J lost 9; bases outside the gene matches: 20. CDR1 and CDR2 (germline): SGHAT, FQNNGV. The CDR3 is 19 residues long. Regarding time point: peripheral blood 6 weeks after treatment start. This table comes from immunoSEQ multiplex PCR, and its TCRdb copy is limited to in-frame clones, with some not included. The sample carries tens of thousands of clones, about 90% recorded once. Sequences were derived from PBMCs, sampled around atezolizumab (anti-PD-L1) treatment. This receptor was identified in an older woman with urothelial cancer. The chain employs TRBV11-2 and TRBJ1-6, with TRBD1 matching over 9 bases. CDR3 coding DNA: TGTGCCAGCAGCCTAGGGGTACGGGACAGGGCGTTGGTTGGTTCACCCCTCCACTTT. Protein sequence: CASSLGVRDRALVGSPLHF.